This TCR beta chain was captured by sequencing in a study of T-cell reconstitution after alpha-beta-depleted transplantation in children (dated by TCRdb to between 2015 and 2016). For context, the study as a whole: Using TCR repertoire profiling, the study quantitatively followed how T-cell immune reconstitution unfolded in children after TCRalphabeta/CD19-depleted allogeneic hematopoietic cell transplantation. The study at large found these results: Over the following months the frequencies of hyperexpanded clones went down, and after one year T-cell counts and TCRbeta diversity were mostly credited to newly produced T cells. In some patients, the high TCRbeta diversity seen at day 60 was put down to recipient T cells and intrathymic progenitors that had survived conditioning. Apparently early alphabetaT-cell count recovery about two months after transplant reportedly relied on only several hundred rapidly expanded clones derived from non-depleted graft cells.

V sheds 4 bases and J sheds 5 bases, leaving 12 bases between their ends. In the germline V gene, CDR1 corresponds to SGHRS and CDR2 to YFSETQ. The CDR3 runs 14 residues from the cysteine to the phenylalanine. The CDR3 DNA has 42 bases and is translated from base 1. The sample's treatment or condition, from its label and the paper: allogeneic hematopoietic cell transplantation with graft depleted of TCRalphabeta T cells and CD19 B cells. The transplant recipients were children given TCRalphabeta/CD19-depleted allogeneic hematopoietic cell grafts. Libraries were constructed by PCR. Sequencer: Illumina HiSeq 2500. Molecular barcoding was employed in the preparation of TCR libraries, with unique molecular identifiers being used to normalize TCRbeta repertoire quantification. The raw public reads went through TCRdb reprocessing: fastp at Q25, MiXCR clone calling, in-frame beta chains kept. Every distinct CDR3 protein forms one entry, paired with its most common genes and DNA. The sample table records around 370,000 distinct CDR3 sequences; about 17% of these occur just once. The top ten clones comprise 35% to 50% of the sample.

Turning to this clonotype: No antigen is known for it. No base quality values were provided; no much bigger clone lies one nucleotide off.

Rearrangement joined TRBV5-1 to TRBJ1-4; TRBD1 is a possible D gene, resting on 5 matching bases. This sequence was found in a male patient between 2 and 15 years old who had a stem cell transplant for acute lymphoblastic leukemia, so the T cells may come from the graft donor. This specimen consisted of PBMCs, mostly from graft donor cells, obtained 360 days after TCRalphabeta/CD19-depleted stem cell transplant. CDR3 sequence: CASSPGTYNEKLFF. The nucleotides read TGCGCCAGCAGCCCGGGGACTTACAATGAAAAACTGTTTTTT.